This TCR beta chain was observed in a study of control samples from healthy donors and cancer patients. This clone has a count of ten or more. The CDR3 contains 16 residues. Germline lookup yields CDR1 GTSNPN and CDR2 SVGIG (reference sequence). V gave up 2 bases and J gave up 0 bases, with 14 bases separating them. Repertoires were generated with immunoSEQ multiplex PCR, while TCRdb's copy carries only in-frame clones and drops some. The data hold approximately 82,000 clones, with around 87% observed a single time. J is TRBJ1-3 and V is TRBV30; D perhaps matches TRBD1 (6 bases). This TCR was recovered from a man aged 50-60 years in good health. The sample consisted of blood. CDR3 region: CAWSTPDSFSGNTIYF. CDR3 nucleotides: TGTGCCTGGAGTACCCCGGACAGTTTCTCTGGAAACACCATATATTTT.